The next 4 T cell receptor beta chains were all read from a single sample in a study of T-cell memory formation after mild COVID-19. TCRdb called the 5' RACE reads again in MiXCR, with one record for every CDR3 protein. The sample shows a few hundred thousand distinct CDR3 sequences, roughly a fifth of them seen only once. Sequenced material: PBMCs or a T cell subset sorted from them (not recorded which). These receptors all come from a man between 18 and 35 years old who had mild COVID-19 (a few samples of this study predate the infection). Cell type and time point are not known.

This chain connects TRBV29-1 to TRBJ2-2; a weak D match, TRBD2 (5 bases). Trimming removed 6 bases from V and 2 bases from J, with 10 bases in between. This CDR3 comprises 13 residues. Germline V gives CDR1 SQVTM, CDR2 ANQGSEA. CDR3 in amino acids: CSVRVPNTGELFF. In nucleotides, the CDR3 is TGCAGCGTGAGGGTCCCCAACACCGGGGAGCTGTTTTTT.

CDR3 residues: CASSRPGSYEQYF. In DNA, the CDR3 is TGTGCCAGCAGCCGCCCCGGATCCTACGAGCAGTACTTC. The genes are TRBV7-9 and TRBJ2-7; unclear D gene. The germline V gene has CDR1 SEHNR and CDR2 FQNEAQ (reference sequence). V lost 5 bases, J lost 1 base, and 9 bases lay in between. The CDR3 runs 13 residues.

V usage is TRBV12-3 or TRBV12-4 and J usage is TRBJ1-2; 10 bases are a match to TRBD1. This CDR3 is built from 13 residues. Trimming removed 5 bases from V and 7 bases from J; junction bases left unmatched: 4. As DNA, the CDR3 is TGTGCCAGCAGTATGACAGGGGGCGCTGGCTACACCTTC. This encodes CASSMTGGAGYTF.

The genes are TRBV20-1 and TRBJ1-5, with D possibly TRBD1 on 5 matching bases. CDR3 length equals 15 residues. Trimming took off 3 bases at V and 3 bases at J, with 15 bases between the two ends. CDR1 is DFQATT and CDR2 is SNEGSKA in the germline V gene (reference sequence). The CDR3 loop reads CSASPAGTLNQPQHF. CDR3 DNA sequence: TGCAGTGCTAGCCCCGCCGGGACCCTCAATCAGCCCCAGCATTTT.